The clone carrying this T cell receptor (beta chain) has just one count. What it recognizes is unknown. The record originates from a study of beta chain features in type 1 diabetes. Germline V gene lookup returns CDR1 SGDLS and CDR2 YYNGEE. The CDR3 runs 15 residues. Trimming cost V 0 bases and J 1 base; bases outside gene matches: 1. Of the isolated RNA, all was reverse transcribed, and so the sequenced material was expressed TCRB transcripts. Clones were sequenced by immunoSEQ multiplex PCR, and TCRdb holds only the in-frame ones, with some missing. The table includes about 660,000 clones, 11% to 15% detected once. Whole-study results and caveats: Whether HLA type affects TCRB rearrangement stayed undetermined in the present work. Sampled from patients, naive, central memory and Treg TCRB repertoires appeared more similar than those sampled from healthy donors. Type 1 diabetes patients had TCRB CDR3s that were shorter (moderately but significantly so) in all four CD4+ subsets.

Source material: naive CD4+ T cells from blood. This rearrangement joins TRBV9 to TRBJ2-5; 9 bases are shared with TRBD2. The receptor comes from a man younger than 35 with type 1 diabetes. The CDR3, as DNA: TGTGCCAGCAGCGTAGAGCGGGGGGCCCAAGAGACCCAGTACTTC. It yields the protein CASSVERGAQETQYF.